The subject of this entry is one T cell receptor (beta chain). No antigen is known for it. Per-nucleotide qualities are absent, and no much larger clonotype sits a single base away. The data stem from a study of memory CD4+ T cells and cytomegalovirus serostatus (dated by TCRdb to the late 2010s). About the full investigation: The cohort comprised 33 healthy Belgian adults, 9 CMV seropositive and roughly 25 CMV seronegative. To replicate a published TCR-based CMV serostatus classifier, the study sequenced CD4+ memory TCRbeta repertoires from a Belgian cohort whose cytomegalovirus serostatus was known.

The full study reports these points: The results were interpreted as suggesting that the CMV-associated TCR signature is largely present in the CD4+ memory repertoire. CMV serostatus prediction reached a median bootstrapped AUC of roughly 0.96 with the original framework and just under 0.93 with a US-trained random forest. On the Belgian cohort, the classifier based on the original framework reached a median bootstrapped AUC of roughly 0.94, with a 95% CI of 0.76-1.00. Of under 200 previously reported CMV-associated TCRbeta sequences, over 65 appeared in the CD4+ memory repertoires, each in one to five individuals. Only CD4+CD45RO+ memory cells were sequenced, in contrast to the original study, which included naive and memory CD4+ and CD8+ populations.

A FACSAria II was used to sort memory CD4+ T cells, defined as single viable CD3+CD4+CD8-CD45RO+ cells. To determine CMV serostatus, a Roche Elecsys assay was used that detects serum IgG against CMV pp150, pp28, p38 and p52. After thawing, total CD4+ T cells were enriched by positive selection with CD4 magnetic microbeads. The samples came from a different study that was designed specifically to examine the CD4+ T cell memory repertoire. Following standard operating procedures, peripheral blood mononuclear cells were isolated and cryopreserved, while serum was kept at -80 degrees C. The staining used CD3-PerCP (BW264/56), CD4-APC (RPA-T4), CD45RO-PE (UCHT1) and CD8-Pacific Orange (3B5) antibodies, and Sytox blue was used to exclude non-viable cells. V is reduced by 2 bases and J by 6 bases, leaving a spacing of 11 bases between them. Looking up the germline V gene (reference sequence) yields CDR1 MNHNY and CDR2 SVGAGI. The CDR3 measures 13 amino acids from cysteine to phenylalanine. The sequence is cut down to CDR3 DNA, 39 bases in frame from base 1.

Genomic DNA was extracted from sorted cells with the Quick-DNA Microprep Kit. Amplification of TCRbeta DNA was done with the immunoSEQ hsTCRbeta kit, following the protocol from the manufacturer. TCRbeta libraries were sequenced on an Illumina MiSeq instrument. In the source study's methods: Following removal of out-of-frame sequences, 2.2 million or so distinct TCRbeta sequences were retained, with an average of roughly 71,000 per individual. Each individual was scored by the count of 150 to 200 previously reported CMV-associated TCRbeta sequences and the total productive distinct TCRbeta count. A beta-binomial model was reimplemented in Python, and random forests from scikit-learn, run with default parameters, were trained on data from the US cohort. Classifier performance on the Belgian cohort was reported as the median AUC with percentile confidence intervals calculated over 10,000 bootstrap iterations. This is the immuneACCESS table as TCRdb keeps it, with only in-frame sequences that have V and J called. A part of the clones is gone; compared with another copy, unresolved V genes explain less than half, and the rest is unexplained. Clonal size and the V and J genes are those of that table, whereas D and trimming came from the DNA. Across this sample there are approximately 46,000 clones, with 77% seen only once. In total, the top ten clones hold less than 0.75% of the sample.

This clonotype was obtained from an adult in good health and CMV-seronegative. The sequence is built from TRBV6-6 and TRBJ2-7; matching of 5 bases hints at TRBD2 as the D gene. Sequencing input: memory CD4+ T cells from blood. The CDR3 sequence is CASSYGGSTEQYF. In nucleotide form, the sequence is TGTGCCAGCAGTTACGGAGGCAGCACCGAGCAGTACTTC.